These 19 T cell receptor beta chains share one sample of origin, sequenced in a study of siplizumab effects on memory and regulatory T cells. This table comes from immunoSEQ multiplex PCR, and its TCRdb copy is limited to in-frame clones, with some not included. The sample has fewer than 120,000 clones; roughly 92% are singletons. Specimen: CD4+ T cells sorted from blood. The receptor set was obtained from a human donor in good health.

J is TRBJ2-1 and V is TRBV7-3, with 7 positions matching TRBD2. V lost 2 bases, J lost 6 bases, and 4 bases stayed unmatched. The germline V gene has CDR1 SGHTA and CDR2 FQGTGA. This CDR3 contains 14 residues. Written as DNA, the CDR3 is TGTGCCAGCAGCTTAGTGGGAGGGCTCAATGAGCAGTTCTTC. Protein product: CASSLVGGLNEQFF. Variable domain in full (rest from reference TRBV7-3 and TRBJ2-1): GAGVSQTPSNKVTEKGKYVELRCDPISGHTALYWYRQSLGQGPEFLIYFQGTGAADDSGLPNDRFFAVRPEGSVSTLKIQRTERGDSAVYLCASSLVGGLNEQFFGPGTRLTVL.

V is TRBV19 and J is TRBJ1-5, with D unresolved. The CDR3 sequence is 13 residues long. CDR1 is LNHDA, CDR2 SQIVND, per germline (reference sequence). Trimming took off 7 bases at V and 7 bases at J, with 14 bases between the two ends. Here the CDR3 reads CASTITDGQPQHF. In nucleotides, the CDR3 is TGTGCCAGTACTATTACCGACGGCCAGCCCCAGCATTTT.

The chain carries TRBV6-5 and TRBJ2-3; D gene uncertain. V was shortened by 2 bases and J by 0 bases, with 12 bases between the two germline ends. Germline V CDR1 and CDR2: MNHEY, SVGAGI. This CDR3 is built from 16 residues. The chain's CDR3 is CASSYTDPSSTDTQYF. The DNA of the CDR3 is TGTGCCAGCAGTTACACGGATCCCTCTAGCACAGATACGCAGTATTTT.

Concerning this clone itself: This CDR3 is also generated by other DNA sequences in the sample. The CDR3 loop is CASSLASTDTQYF. For the CDR3, the DNA is TGTGCCAGCAGCTTAGCGAGCACAGATACGCAGTATTTT. This chain uses TRBV7-9 with TRBJ2-3; D uncertain. Germline V gene data show CDR1 as SEHNR and CDR2 as FQNEAQ (reference sequence). Trimming shortened V by 0 bases and J by 0 bases, and 1 base separated the two germline ends. This CDR3 has 13 amino acids.

The sample holds a few counts of this clone. The gene calls are TRBV28 and TRBJ1-1; TRBD1 might be the D (5 bases). Germline V gene lookup returns CDR1 MDHEN and CDR2 SYDVKM. Trimming stripped 7 bases from V and 1 base from J, with 13 bases between. The CDR3 has 14 residues. The chain's CDR3 is CASTPPGGNTEAFF. The DNA of the CDR3 is TGTGCCAGCACCCCCCCGGGGGGGAACACTGAAGCTTTCTTT.

The gene calls are TRBV27 and TRBJ2-3, with 9 nucleotides matching TRBD2. The ends lost 5 bases at V and 6 bases at J; junction bases unmatched: 15. The V gene's germline CDR1 is MNHEY and CDR2 SMNVEV (reference sequence). This CDR3 has 17 amino acids. The CDR3 loop reads CASSGASGTSLGDTQYF. As DNA, the CDR3 is TGTGCCAGCAGTGGTGCCTCCGGGACTAGCCTTGGGGATACGCAGTATTTT.

This chain uses TRBV30 with TRBJ2-2; D is uncertain. Germline V lookup: CDR1 GTSNPN, CDR2 SVGIG (reference sequence). V lost 5 bases and J 0 bases, leaving 13 bases between the germline ends. CDR3 length: 15 amino acids. The CDR3 region is CAWLFGLANTGELFF. CDR3 coding DNA: TGTGCCTGGTTATTCGGGCTCGCGAACACCGGGGAGCTGTTTTTT.

This clone was recorded once. V usage is TRBV18 and J usage is TRBJ1-4, with unresolved D. V was shortened by 1 base and J by 5 bases, with 5 bases between the two germline ends. This CDR3 comprises 13 residues. The germline CDR1 and CDR2 sequences are KGHSH and LQKENI. For the CDR3, the DNA is TGTGCCAGCTCACCACGGCGAAATGAAAAACTGTTTTTT. Protein: CASSPRRNEKLFF.

The CDR3 region has the DNA TGTGCCAGCAGCTTAGGATGGTACGAGCAGTACTTC. Translation gives CASSLGWYEQYF. This chain connects TRBV11-2 to TRBJ2-7; no clear D gene. The length of the CDR3 is 12 residues. V gave up 1 base and J gave up 4 bases, with 5 bases separating them. The germline V gene encodes CDR1 SGHAT and CDR2 FQNNGV.

A few counts support this clone. The chain couples TRBV20-1 to TRBJ1-4; D unresolved. The CDR3 loop spans 11 amino acids. The V gene lost 3 bases and the J gene lost 10 bases, with 9 bases spanning the gap. Germline V lookup: CDR1 DFQATT, CDR2 SNEGSKA (reference sequence). In DNA form, the CDR3 reads TGCAGTGCTAGTCTACTGGGAAAACTGTTTTTT. This translates into CSASLLGKLFF.

The J gene is TRBJ1-2, the V gene TRBV9; 9 nucleotides line up with TRBD1. The germline CDR1 and CDR2 sequences are SGDLS and YYNGEE. With 1 base clipped from V and 4 bases from J, the junction kept 11 bases outside the gene matches. There are 17 residues in the CDR3. This chain's CDR3 is CASSVRTGEAFSYGYTF. DNA for the CDR3: TGTGCCAGCAGCGTACGGACAGGGGAGGCGTTTAGCTATGGCTACACCTTC.

The CDR3 sequence: CASSERERGGQNTGELFF. The DNA for the CDR3 is TGCGCCAGCAGCGAAAGGGAAAGGGGCGGACAGAACACCGGGGAGCTGTTTTTT. This chain joins TRBV5-1 and TRBJ2-2; weak D call: TRBD1 (5 bases). With 4 bases removed from V and 1 base from J, the gap between germline ends came to 20 bases. Germline V CDR1 and CDR2: SGHRS, YFSETQ. The CDR3 is made up of 18 amino acids.

This chain connects TRBV29-1 to TRBJ2-2; the match to TRBD1 covers 7 bases. The germline V gene encodes CDR1 SQVTM and CDR2 ANQGSEA. This CDR3 is built from 13 residues. Losses at the gene ends were 8 bases for V and 4 bases for J; bases not matched to a gene: 7. CDR3 nucleotides: TGCAGCATCCGACAGGGCCCCACCGGGGAGCTGTTTTTT. This sequence encodes CSIRQGPTGELFF.

The genes are TRBV6-5 and TRBJ1-1; TRBD1 aligns across 7 bases. In germline, CDR1 is MNHEY, CDR2 SVGAGI. Losses at the gene ends were 4 bases for V and 4 bases for J; bases not matched to a gene: 3. This CDR3 region has 13 residues. The CDR3 region is CASSFTGATEAFF. In nucleotides, the CDR3 is TGTGCCAGCAGTTTTACAGGGGCCACTGAAGCTTTCTTT.

This chain connects TRBV25-1 to TRBJ2-2; TRBD1 aligns across 8 bases. From germline, CDR1 is MGHDK and CDR2 SYGVNS. After removal of 4 bases from V and 7 bases from J, the junction contained 8 bases not matched to a gene. The CDR3 extends over 15 amino acids. The CDR3 here is CASSAMDRASGELFF. In DNA form, the CDR3 reads TGTGCCAGCAGTGCCATGGACAGGGCTAGCGGGGAGCTGTTTTTT.

The gene calls are TRBV10-3 and TRBJ2-1, with 7 bases fitting TRBD2. Germline CDR1 is ENHRY and CDR2 is SYGVKD. J was trimmed by 6 bases and V by 0 bases; bases with no gene match: 5. This CDR3 contains 15 residues. As DNA, the CDR3 is TGTGCCATCAGTGAGTCTGCGGGGGACCCCAATGAGCAGTTCTTC. This gives the protein CAISESAGDPNEQFF.

This clone was seen once. V gene TRBV6-5 combines with J gene TRBJ1-1, with D unclear. This CDR3 has 14 residues. Germline loops: CDR1 MNHEY, CDR2 SVGAGI. V was cut by 2 bases and J by 4 bases, with 11 bases left in between. CDR3 region: CASSYDPHPTEAFF. DNA for the CDR3: TGTGCCAGCAGTTACGACCCACACCCCACTGAAGCTTTCTTT.

V gene TRBV6-5 combines with J gene TRBJ1-5, with D possibly TRBD1 on 6 matching bases. This CDR3 has 14 residues. The V and J ends lost 7 bases and 4 bases respectively, with 14 bases between them. Germline V gene sequence: CDR1 MNHEY, CDR2 SVGAGI. The CDR3 coding sequence is TGTGCCAGCACCACAGGGAGTTGGAATCAGCCCCAGCATTTT. Translating gives CASTTGSWNQPQHF.

The sample holds a few counts of this clone. This chain joins TRBV30 and TRBJ1-2; D perhaps matches TRBD1 (5 bases). CDR1 and CDR2 (germline): GTSNPN, SVGIG (reference sequence). V was clipped by 3 bases and J by 4 bases, with 12 bases between them. The CDR3 spans 13 residues. The CDR3 bases are TGTGCCTGGAGGTTGGCAGGGCCCTATGGCTACACCTTC. Its translation is CAWRLAGPYGYTF.